Listed below are T cell receptor beta chains from one sample, sequenced in a study of blood T cell repertoires in COVID-19. Some clones are missing from TCRdb's copy, which holds only in-frame ones; the method was immunoSEQ multiplex PCR. The sample consists of about 210,000 clones, around 82% of them appearing once. Input material: PBMCs or T cells enriched from blood (not recorded which). The source of these receptors is a man aged 25-45 years with acute COVID-19. Both conserved end residues are part of each CDR3. The D gene is left open where the match is weak. Rows give clone size only sometimes, using once, few, many, or a class for an expanded clone.

>TRBV5-6|TRBJ1-3|.|.
TGTGCCAGCAGCTTGGTGTATTCTGGAAACACCATATATTTT
CASSLVYSGNTIYF
>TRBV7-3|TRBJ2-1|.|TRBD1
TGTGCCAGCAGCCCATTTATCGGACAGGGGAGCAATGAGCAGTTCTTC
CASSPFIGQGSNEQFF
>TRBV5-1|TRBJ2-3|once|TRBD2
TGCGCCAGCAGCTTCGGGGGGACCCGCGGAGATACGCAGTATTTT
CASSFGGTRGDTQYF
>TRBV7-2|TRBJ2-5|.|.
TGTGCCAGCAGCTTAGGACAGTCTTTCCAAGAGACCCAGTACTTC
CASSLGQSFQETQYF
>TRBV5-1|TRBJ2-7|.|.
TGCGCCAGCAGCTTGGAACAGGGTGGACGCTACGAGCAGTACTTC
CASSLEQGGRYEQYF
>TRBV5-6|TRBJ1-1|few|.
TGTGCCAGCAGCTTGGGTTTGTCCCCTAGCGGCACTGAAGCTTTCTTT
CASSLGLSPSGTEAFF
>TRBV14|TRBJ2-4|few|TRBD2
TGTGCCAGCAGCCAAACTAGCGGCCTAGCCAAAAACATTCAGTACTTC
CASSQTSGLAKNIQYF
>TRBV25-1|TRBJ2-7|once|.
TGTGCCAGCCAGGGGAAGGCCTACGAGCAGTACTTC
CASQGKAYEQYF
>TRBV5-1|TRBJ1-1|.|TRBD1
TGCGCCAGCAGCTCGGGACAGGGCTCGAACACTGAAGCTTTCTTT
CASSSGQGSNTEAFF
>TRBV7-6|TRBJ2-1|few|TRBD2
TGTGCCAGCAGCCAATCGAGCGGGGCCTACAATGAGCAGTTCTTC
CASSQSSGAYNEQFF
>TRBV5-1|TRBJ2-2|.|.
TGCGCCAGCAGCCAAATTCTACTCGGCGGGGAGCTGTTTTTT
CASSQILLGGELFF
>TRBV18|TRBJ2-5|.|TRBD2
TGTGCCAGCTCACCATCCGGGACTAGCGGGGGGCCTCAAGAGACCCAGTACTTC
CASSPSGTSGGPQETQYF
>TRBV24-1|TRBJ2-1|.|.
TGTGCCACCAGTGACCGGGACACCCGGGGGCAGTTCTTC
CATSDRDTRGQFF
>TRBV4-1|TRBJ1-3|.|.
TGCGCCAGCAGCCAAGGTTTACAGGAACTATTTGGAAACACCATATATTTT
CASSQGLQELFGNTIYF
>TRBV5-5|TRBJ2-7|.|TRBD1
TGTGCCAGCAACGGACAGGTACACGGCGAGCAGTACTTC
CASNGQVHGEQYF
>TRBV2|TRBJ2-7|.|TRBD2
TGTGCCAGCAGCTTAGCGGGGGGGCAGGCCTACGAGCAGTACTTC
CASSLAGGQAYEQYF
>TRBV15|TRBJ1-3|few|TRBD1
TGTGCCACCACGGCAGGGGGAGCTGGAAACACCATATATTTT
CATTAGGAGNTIYF
>TRBV18|TRBJ2-1|.|.
TGTGCCAGCTCACCAGAGGAGACAGATTACTACAATGAGCAGTTCTTC
CASSPEETDYYNEQFF
>TRBV19|TRBJ1-1|.|.
TGTGCCAGTAGTCGGGGGGGCACGGACACTGAAGCTTTCTTT
CASSRGGTDTEAFF
>TRBV6-4|TRBJ1-5|.|TRBD1
TGTGCCAGCAGTGCTACAGGGGACAACAATCAGCCCCAGCATTTT
CASSATGDNNQPQHF
>TRBV3-1/TRBV3-2|TRBJ1-6|once|.
TGTGCCAGCAGCCGTACAGGAGTGGCGTCACCCCTCCACTTT
CASSRTGVASPLHF
>TRBV18|TRBJ2-1|.|TRBD2
TGTGCCAGCTCACCACCGAGGACTAGCCCCTACAATGAGCAGTTCTTC
CASSPPRTSPYNEQFF
>TRBV5-1|TRBJ2-7|.|TRBD1
TGCGCCAGCAGCCCGTTAGCCTTACAGGGGGAGCAGTACTTC
CASSPLALQGEQYF
>TRBV10-3|TRBJ2-7|once|.
TGTGCCATCGGCGGGACAGACTCCTACGAGCAGTACTTC
CAIGGTDSYEQYF
>TRBV14|TRBJ1-2|.|.
TGTGCCAGCCGCGGGGGTAGAGGCACCTTC
CASRGGRGTF
>TRBV5-1|TRBJ2-1|.|.
TGCGCCAGCAGCACCATTCGGGAACCCTACAATGAGCAGTTCTTC
CASSTIREPYNEQFF
>TRBV5-5|TRBJ1-5|few|.
TGTGCCAGCATCCACCCGAGGGTTGGCAATCAGCCCCAGCATTTT
CASIHPRVGNQPQHF
>TRBV7-3|TRBJ2-5|.|TRBD1
TGTGCCAGCAGCTCAACAGGGGTAGGAGAGACCCAGTACTTC
CASSSTGVGETQYF
>TRBV24-1|TRBJ1-4|.|TRBD1
TGTGCCACCAGTGATTTACCCGGACAGGGTAATGAAAAACTGTTTTTT
CATSDLPGQGNEKLFF
>TRBV10-3|TRBJ2-2|.|.
TGTGCCATCAGTGCGTCATTGGAGGGGAACACCGGGGAGCTGTTTTTT
CAISASLEGNTGELFF
>TRBV5-6|TRBJ2-7|.|.
TGTGCCAGCAGCTGGGTCGGACAGGAGCAGTACTTC
CASSWVGQEQYF
>TRBV5-1|TRBJ2-3|.|TRBD2
TGCGCCAGCAGGCGGGGGGCGCTCACAGATACGCAGTATTTT
CASRRGALTDTQYF